Below are 30 T cell receptor beta chains sequenced from a single sample in a study of early T cells in non-severe SARS-CoV-2 infection. Each CDR3 protein gets one entry after TCRdb re-called the 5' RACE reads with MiXCR. The table has about 94,000 distinct CDR3 sequences, approximately 13% seen once. The sequenced sample was whole blood. Receptors originate from an adult who was a healthcare worker with PCR-confirmed SARS-CoV-2 infection or an uninfected control (not recorded which).

J is TRBJ2-5 and V is TRBV20-1, with TRBD1 identical over 7 bases. This CDR3 is 15 amino acids long. V lost 5 bases, J lost 3 bases, and 12 bases stayed unmatched. The V gene's germline CDR1 is DFQATT and CDR2 SNEGSKA (reference sequence). The DNA for the CDR3 is TGCAGTGCTTTTATACAGGGGCCGTTCGAAGAGACCCAGTACTTC. Amino acid sequence: CSAFIQGPFEETQYF.

This clonotype was counted only a few times. V is TRBV20-1 and J is TRBJ2-4; 8 bases map to TRBD2. CDR1 DFQATT and CDR2 SNEGSKA come from the germline V gene (reference sequence). V lost 0 bases and J lost 1; bases outside the gene matches: 8. This CDR3 is built from 17 residues. The CDR3 region is CSARDLLAGWAKNIQYF. The CDR3 DNA reads as TGCAGTGCTAGAGATCTTTTAGCGGGGTGGGCCAAAAACATTCAGTACTTC.

This clonotype has a count of ten or more. The chain has TRBV5-1 and TRBJ2-1; 7 bases map to TRBD1. Germline V CDR1 and CDR2: SGHRS, YFSETQ. The CDR3 contains 14 residues. Losses at the gene ends were 5 bases for V and 3 bases for J; bases not matched to a gene: 5. The DNA for the CDR3 is TGCGCCAGCAGTTCGGGACAGAGCTACAATGAGCAGTTCTTC. This codes for CASSSGQSYNEQFF.

This clonotype was found many times. V gene TRBV28 combines with J gene TRBJ2-7, with D unclear. This CDR3 has 11 amino acids. Germline V CDR1 and CDR2: MDHEN, SYDVKM. Trimming stripped 4 bases from V and 7 bases from J, with 8 bases between. As DNA, the CDR3 is TGTGCCAGCAGTTGGTTGGTGGAGCAGTACTTC. Translation: CASSWLVEQYF.

The V call is TRBV9, the J call TRBJ2-6; D remains ambiguous. V lost 3 bases to trimming and J lost 2 bases, with 3 bases between them. CDR3 length equals 13 residues. Germline values: CDR1 SGDLS, CDR2 YYNGEE. The chain's CDR3 is CASSGPGANVLTF. The CDR3 nucleotides are TGTGCCAGCAGCGGACCTGGGGCCAACGTCCTGACTTTC.

This clonotype came up a few times. The V and J genes are TRBV2 and TRBJ1-1, with 9 nucleotides matching TRBD1. V shed 7 bases, J shed 1 base, and the junction held 1 base outside the gene matches. The CDR3 totals 13 residues. Germline CDR1 SNHLY, CDR2 FYNNEI. The CDR3 region has the DNA TGTGCCAGCAAGGGACAGGGGAACACTGAAGCTTTCTTT. The encoded protein is CASKGQGNTEAFF. The full variable domain, in which reference TRBV2 and TRBJ1-1 provide the parts outside the CDR3, is EPEVTQTPSHQVTQMGQEVILRCVPISNHLYFYWYRQILGQKVEFLVSFYNNEISEKSEIFDDQFSVERPDGSNFTLKIRSTKLEDSAMYFCASKGQGNTEAFFGQGTRLTVV.

This clonotype was counted at least ten times. CDR3 in DNA: TGCAGTGCCCCCAGGGAGGGGGTCAGAGATACGCAGTATTTT. The encoded protein is CSAPREGVRDTQYF. V and J are TRBV20-1 and TRBJ2-3, with a possible D match to TRBD2 (7 bases). CDR3 length: 14 amino acids. V was trimmed by 6 bases and J by 5 bases, leaving 18 bases between them. The germline V gene encodes CDR1 DFQATT and CDR2 SNEGSKA (reference sequence).

This clonotype was detected many times. The rearrangement uses TRBV20-1 and TRBJ2-3; 10 positions agree with TRBD2. The germline CDR1 and CDR2 sequences are DFQATT and SNEGSKA (reference sequence). The V gene end was trimmed by 6 bases and the J gene end by 1 base; junction bases not matched to a gene: 13. The CDR3 covers 17 residues. CDR3 DNA: TGCAGTGCCCCCCTCCAGCGGGGGGGCAAGGGCACAGATACGCAGTATTTT. Translated, it gives CSAPLQRGGKGTDTQYF.

This clonotype was counted at least ten times. V gene TRBV20-1 combines with J gene TRBJ1-5, with 7 bases matching TRBD1. Per the germline V gene, CDR1 is DFQATT and CDR2 is SNEGSKA (reference sequence). This CDR3 has 17 residues. V was clipped by 1 base and J by 6 bases; unmatched bases: 15. CDR3 region: CSARVFGRGQDSQPQHF. The CDR3 DNA sequence: TGCAGTGCTAGAGTTTTTGGAAGGGGGCAGGATAGTCAGCCCCAGCATTTT.

The rearrangement links TRBV18 to TRBJ1-1; no clear D gene. Trimming removed 1 base at V and 11 bases at J, with 14 bases between. The CDR3 has 13 amino acids. Germline V gene lookup returns CDR1 KGHSH and CDR2 LQKENI. The CDR3 DNA reads as TGTGCCAGCTCACCACACAGTGGTACGTTGGCTTTCTTT. Amino acid sequence: CASSPHSGTLAFF.

This clonotype was counted ten times or more. The rearrangement joins TRBV29-1 to TRBJ1-3, with unresolved D. The CDR3 loop spans 13 amino acids. CDR1 SQVTM and CDR2 ANQGSEA come from the germline V gene. With 3 bases removed from V and 9 bases from J, the gap between germline ends came to 15 bases. CDR3 bases: TGCAGCGTTGAGGGTACCTTGGACGGCACCATATATTTT. The encoded protein is CSVEGTLDGTIYF. The complete variable domain, with remaining parts taken from reference TRBV29-1 and TRBJ1-3, reads SAVISQKPSRDICQRGTSLTIQCQVDSQVTMMFWYRQQPGQSLTLIATANQGSEATYESGFVIDKFPISRPNLTFSTLTVSNMSPEDSSIYLCSVEGTLDGTIYFGEGSWLTVV.

Many counts were recorded for this clonotype. The chain has TRBV29-1 and TRBJ2-7, with a weak D call TRBD1 (7 bases). Per germline, CDR1 SQVTM and CDR2 ANQGSEA. Trimming removed 6 bases at V and 7 bases at J, with 22 bases between. The CDR3 extends over 14 amino acids. The CDR3 loop is CSVAGGTASFEQYF. In DNA, the CDR3 is TGCAGCGTCGCTGGGGGGACAGCCTCTTTTGAGCAGTACTTC.

This clonotype was counted many times. The gene calls are TRBV18 and TRBJ1-1; a weak D match, TRBD1 (5 bases). V was pared by 1 base and J by 3 bases, with 12 bases between. The CDR3 sequence is 15 residues long. CDR1 is KGHSH and CDR2 is LQKENI in the germline V gene. In nucleotides, the CDR3 is TGTGCCAGCTCACCACGGCGGCAGGGAGACACTGAAGCTTTCTTT. It specifies CASSPRRQGDTEAFF.

The V and J genes are TRBV11-1 and TRBJ2-1; D gene uncertain. In germline, CDR1 is SGHAT, CDR2 FQDESV (reference sequence). V was clipped by 3 bases and J by 7 bases, with 7 bases between them. CDR3 length: 12 residues. The CDR3 protein is CASSFARNEQFF. The CDR3 DNA sequence: TGTGCCAGCAGCTTCGCCCGGAATGAGCAGTTCTTC.

The V gene is TRBV6-2 or TRBV6-3, the J gene TRBJ1-1; D unclear. Trimming cost V 2 bases and J 3 bases, with 7 bases left between them. This CDR3 has 13 residues. Germline CDR1 and CDR2: MNHEY and SVGEGT. CDR3 loop: CASSYAGYTEAFF. The DNA of the CDR3 is TGTGCCAGCAGTTACGCGGGTTACACTGAAGCTTTCTTT.

This clonotype was detected many times. The rearrangement links TRBV29-1 to TRBJ2-7; 9 nucleotides match TRBD1. The V gene end was trimmed by 7 bases and the J gene end by 4 bases; junction bases not matched to a gene: 5. There are 12 residues in the CDR3. The germline V gene has CDR1 SQVTM and CDR2 ANQGSEA. The DNA of the CDR3 is TGCAGCGCCCGAGGGACAGGGTACGAGCAGTACTTC. This codes for CSARGTGYEQYF.

Remarks on this clonotype: Relative to the germline gene, one junction end is altered; a read error may explain this. The chain couples TRBV3-1 to TRBJ2-5; possibly TRBD1 or TRBD2 for D (5 bases each). Germline values: CDR1 LGHDT, CDR2 YNNKEL (reference sequence). The CDR3 loop spans 16 amino acids. CDR3 coding DNA: TGTGCCAGCAGCCAAGGTCCCCAGGGACCCAAACAGACCCAGCACTTC. This translates into CASSQGPQGPKQTQHF.

This clonotype has ten or more counts. V and J are TRBV3-1 and TRBJ2-3; 10 bases align to TRBD1. This CDR3 is 15 amino acids long. From germline, CDR1 is LGHDT and CDR2 YNNKEL (reference sequence). J gave up 8 bases and V 1 base, and 6 bases lay outside the gene matches. The CDR3: CASSQGQGAQGTQYF. The CDR3, as DNA: TGTGCCAGCAGCCAAGGACAGGGGGCGCAGGGTACGCAGTATTTT.

Only a few counts were recorded for this clonotype. J is TRBJ1-2 and V is TRBV12-3 or TRBV12-4; TRBD1 matches at 7 bases. V was pared by 5 bases and J by 4 bases, with 7 bases of the junction left unmatched. The CDR3 spans 14 residues. DNA of the CDR3: TGTGCCAGCAGTCCCGTGACAGGGATCTATGGCTACACCTTC. It codes for CASSPVTGIYGYTF.

The V gene is TRBV28, the J gene TRBJ1-6; no firm D call. V was trimmed by 6 bases and J by 0 bases, leaving 9 bases between them. CDR3 length: 15 amino acids. Germline V gene data show CDR1 as MDHEN and CDR2 as SYDVKM. The CDR3 spells CASRSGSSYNSPLHF. The CDR3 DNA follows: TGTGCCAGCAGATCGGGTAGCTCCTATAATTCACCCCTCCACTTT.

This clonotype was seen many times. The rearrangement joins TRBV4-1 to TRBJ2-1, with 8 bases matching TRBD1. The length of the CDR3 is 16 residues. V gave up 2 bases and J gave up 8 bases; unmatched junction bases: 11. CDR1 and CDR2 from the germline V gene are MGHRA and YSYEKL. In DNA form, the CDR3 reads TGCGCCAGCAGCCAACCCGGACAGGGAACCTCCCATGAGCAGTTCTTC. Encoded protein: CASSQPGQGTSHEQFF.

The rearrangement uses TRBV2 and TRBJ2-1; D gene uncertain. V was shortened by 0 bases and J by 4 bases, with 7 bases between the two germline ends. Germline assignment: CDR1 SNHLY and CDR2 FYNNEI. This CDR3 is built from 14 residues. CDR3 amino acids: CASSEAFRYNEQFF. The CDR3 DNA follows: TGTGCCAGCAGTGAAGCGTTCAGATACAATGAGCAGTTCTTC.

This clonotype was found a few times. The chain has TRBV6-6 and TRBJ1-5; maybe TRBD1 (5 bases). Trimming left V 5 bases short and J 1 base short, with 15 bases between. The CDR3 has 16 amino acids. Looked up from germline, CDR1 is MNHNY and CDR2 is SVGAGI (reference sequence). The chain's CDR3 is CASSPGTPWSNQPQHF. DNA of the CDR3: TGTGCCAGCAGTCCAGGGACCCCGTGGAGCAATCAGCCCCAGCATTTT.

The chain employs TRBV20-1 and TRBJ1-3; D unresolved. V was clipped by 6 bases and J by 4 bases, with 13 bases between them. The CDR3 loop spans 13 amino acids. Germline CDR1 and CDR2: DFQATT and SNEGSKA (reference sequence). CDR3 region: CSANTNAGNTIYF. Here the CDR3 DNA reads TGCAGTGCCAATACAAATGCCGGAAACACCATATATTTT.

This clonotype was counted only a few times. The chain has TRBV7-9 and TRBJ2-1; 7 nucleotides align to TRBD2. The junction had 9 bases not matched to a gene; V was cut back by 7 bases and J by 9 bases. This CDR3 is built from 13 residues. The germline gives CDR1 SEHNR, CDR2 FQNEAQ (reference sequence). This chain's CDR3 is CASTVGGYGEQFF. The CDR3 bases are TGTGCCAGCACCGTGGGGGGGTACGGTGAGCAGTTCTTC.

This clonotype was counted a few times. The chain couples TRBV12-3 or TRBV12-4 to TRBJ2-1, with TRBD1 identical over 7 bases. The CDR3 loop spans 15 amino acids. V lost 3 bases, J lost 3 bases, and 5 bases stayed unmatched. CDR3 nucleotides: TGTGCCAGCAGTTTCTTGGCAGGGGGCTACAATGAGCAGTTCTTC. Protein product: CASSFLAGGYNEQFF.

This clonotype appeared a few times. The chain employs TRBV14 and TRBJ2-2; D gene ambiguous. This CDR3 is 15 amino acids long. The germline gives CDR1 SGHDN, CDR2 FVKESK. V was shortened by 7 bases and J by 4 bases, with 16 bases between the two germline ends. For the CDR3, the DNA is TGTGCCAGCACGAGGATGGGTTCGGGCACCGGGGAGCTGTTTTTT. Translated, it gives CASTRMGSGTGELFF.

Many counts were recorded for this clonotype. The chain joins TRBV4-1 to TRBJ2-3; D is possibly TRBD1 (5 bases). Germline CDR1 is MGHRA and CDR2 is YSYEKL. The length of the CDR3 is 17 residues. Trimming took 7 bases from V and 0 from J, leaving 20 bases between them. The CDR3 spells CASTTSRASLSTDTQYF. CDR3 sequence (DNA): TGCGCCAGCACTACGAGCAGGGCGAGCCTTAGCACAGATACGCAGTATTTT.

This clonotype was seen repeatedly, ten times or more. The chain recombines TRBV3-1 with TRBJ2-7; no clear D gene. V shed 0 bases and J shed 0 bases, with 6 bases lying between them. CDR3 size: 14 residues. CDR1 and CDR2 (germline): LGHDT, YNNKEL (reference sequence). CDR3 sequence: CASSQDAVSYEQYF. Written as DNA, the CDR3 is TGTGCCAGCAGCCAAGACGCAGTCTCCTACGAGCAGTACTTC.

This chain links TRBV11-2 with TRBJ2-3; tentatively, D is TRBD1 or TRBD2 (5 bases each). The V gene's germline CDR1 is SGHAT and CDR2 FQNNGV. V was trimmed by 8 bases and J by 5 bases, leaving 17 bases between them. CDR3 length equals 14 residues. CDR3: CASFRGRGVDTQYF. CDR3 DNA sequence: TGTGCCAGCTTCCGGGGAAGGGGAGTAGATACGCAGTATTTT.